One sample yielded the 8 T cell receptor beta chains listed below, sequenced in a study of siplizumab effects on memory and regulatory T cells. Profiling relied on immunoSEQ multiplex PCR, and the TCRdb table lists in-frame clones only, not all of them. The top ten hold less than 20% of the sample, which has over 70,000 clones, 85% to 95% seen once. The sample comprised CD8+ T cells sorted from blood. These receptors were collected from a human donor in good health.

V is TRBV7-3 and J is TRBJ2-3; D is undetermined. The V and J ends lost 5 bases and 3 bases respectively, with 12 bases between them. Germline V gene data show CDR1 as SGHTA and CDR2 as FQGTGA. This CDR3 spans 14 amino acids. CDR3 amino acids: CASSPGLGTDTQYF. The CDR3 nucleotides are TGTGCCAGCAGCCCCGGTTTGGGTACAGATACGCAGTATTTT.

The rearrangement uses TRBV7-9 and TRBJ2-2; TRBD1 agrees at 7 bases. The CDR3 has 15 residues. Per the germline V gene, CDR1 is SEHNR and CDR2 is FQNEAQ (reference sequence). V lost 4 bases, J lost 3 bases, and 5 bases stayed unmatched. The CDR3 bases are TGTGCCAGCAGCTCGTCAGGGGGTGACACCGGGGAGCTGTTTTTT. It yields the protein CASSSSGGDTGELFF.

This chain uses TRBV7-6 with TRBJ1-4; D unresolved. The CDR3 runs to 16 residues. Germline CDR1 is SGHVS and CDR2 is FNYEAQ. The ends were cut back, 2 bases at V and 6 bases at J, with 16 bases in the middle. The CDR3 loop reads CASSLNRAPVDEKLFF. The CDR3 DNA reads TGTGCCAGCAGCTTAAACCGGGCCCCGGTGGATGAAAAACTGTTTTTT.

The V gene is TRBV19, the J gene TRBJ1-1, with a weak D call TRBD1 (6 bases). Trimming took 6 bases from V and 7 from J, leaving 15 bases between them. The CDR3 contains 13 residues. The V gene's germline CDR1 is LNHDA and CDR2 SQIVND (reference sequence). CDR3 amino acids: CASSPGGGLEAFF. CDR3 sequence (DNA): TGTGCCAGTAGCCCGGGGGGGGGCCTTGAAGCTTTCTTT.

This chain connects TRBV5-1 to TRBJ2-7; 10 nucleotides line up with TRBD2. Germline CDR1 and CDR2: SGHRS and YFSETQ. The CDR3 is made up of 16 amino acids. V gave up 0 bases and J gave up 3 bases; unmatched junction bases: 6. The CDR3 nucleotides read TGCGCCAGCAGCTTGGCACCTAGCGGGAGCGTCTACGAGCAGTACTTC. This sequence encodes CASSLAPSGSVYEQYF.

This clone was detected once. Other DNA sequences in this sample translate to the same CDR3. This chain joins TRBV19 and TRBJ1-1; TRBD1 might be the D (6 bases). Trimming stripped 5 bases from V and 2 bases from J, with 6 bases between. Germline CDR1 reads LNHDA; CDR2 reads SQIVND (reference sequence). CDR3 length: 12 residues. The CDR3 DNA reads as TGTGCCAGTAGTGGGGGCAACACTGAAGCTTTCTTT. It translates to CASSGGNTEAFF.

The rearrangement links TRBV6-5 to TRBJ2-7; D possibly corresponds to TRBD1 (6 bases). Germline CDR1 and CDR2: MNHEY and SVGAGI. The V gene lost 5 bases and the J gene lost 6 bases, with 11 bases spanning the gap. The CDR3 has 12 residues. The CDR3 nucleotides are TGTGCCAGCAGTGCGGACAGACGCGAGCAGTACTTC. Encoded protein: CASSADRREQYF.

The chain couples TRBV18 to TRBJ1-1; weak D call: TRBD1 (5 bases). The germline CDR1 and CDR2 sequences are KGHSH and LQKENI. The CDR3 contains 13 residues. Trimming took off 5 bases at V and 4 bases at J, with 11 bases between the two ends. The CDR3 coding sequence is TGTGCCAGCTCATCGGACACGACCACTGAAGCTTTCTTT. Protein product: CASSSDTTTEAFF.